One and the same sample provided the 32 T cell receptor beta chains below, sequenced in a study of a mutant IDH1 vaccine in newly diagnosed glioma. As to time point: week 23, last vaccination. One vaccine dose held 300 ug of mutant IDH1 20-mer peptide and came with topical imiquimod. Antigen specificity for these receptors is unknown. Libraries were prepared by immunoSEQ multiplex PCR; TCRdb keeps only in-frame clonotypes and omits some of them. The repertoire has 60,000 to 100,000 clones, roughly 85% of them found once; the top ten carry around 0.73%. This specimen was PBMCs, taken from a glioma patient whose treatment included an IDH1 peptide vaccine. These TCRs come from a woman in her forties or fifties with glioma.

The chain uses TRBV4-1 and TRBJ2-3; TRBD2 matches at 8 bases. CDR3 length equals 15 residues. V shed 0 bases, J shed 6 bases, and the junction held 5 bases outside the gene matches. Germline CDR1 MGHRA, CDR2 YSYEKL. The CDR3 region is CASSQETSGSDTQYF. CDR3 in DNA: TGCGCCAGCAGCCAAGAAACTAGCGGAAGTGATACGCAGTATTTT.

V is TRBV11-2 and J is TRBJ2-5; either TRBD1 or TRBD2 may fit D (5 bases each). The CDR3 loop spans 14 amino acids. V lost 5 bases and J lost 4, with 14 bases in between. Per germline, CDR1 SGHAT and CDR2 FQNNGV. The CDR3 bases are TGTGCCAGCAGCCCGGGACCAGACAGAGAGACCCAGTACTTC. Translated, it gives CASSPGPDRETQYF.

The J gene is TRBJ2-5, the V gene TRBV19; D not certain. The germline V and J ends were trimmed by 2 bases and 1 base, with 11 bases remaining between them. This CDR3 is 15 amino acids long. CDR1 LNHDA and CDR2 SQIVND come from the germline V gene (reference sequence). CDR3 in amino acids: CASSISDPSQETQYF. In DNA, the CDR3 is TGTGCCAGTAGTATAAGTGACCCGAGCCAAGAGACCCAGTACTTC.

About this clone: The junction departs from germline at one end; a sequencing error may be responsible. The J gene is TRBJ2-2, the V gene TRBV7-9; 11 bases line up with TRBD2. This CDR3 region has 18 residues. Germline CDR1 reads SEHNR; CDR2 reads FQNEAQ (reference sequence). CDR3 coding DNA: TGTGCCAGCGGCTTAGATAGCGGGAGGGCCCTGGACACCGGGGAGCTGTTTTTT. This sequence encodes CASGLDSGRALDTGELFF. Full variable domain (outside the CDR3, taken from reference TRBV7-9 and TRBJ2-2): DTGVSQNPRHKITKRGQNVTFRCDPISEHNRLYWYRQTLGQGPEFLTYFQNEAQLEKSRLLSDRFSAERPKGSFSTLEIQRTEQGDSAMYLCASGLDSGRALDTGELFFGEGSRLTVL.

This clone was seen just once. The CDR3 protein is CASSFEGRGLSYGYTF. The DNA for the CDR3 is TGTGCCAGCAGTTTCGAGGGCAGGGGGCTTAGCTATGGCTACACCTTC. This chain uses TRBV28 with TRBJ1-2; 8 bases line up with TRBD1. Germline V gene data show CDR1 as MDHEN and CDR2 as SYDVKM. V lost 3 bases and J lost 4; bases outside the gene matches: 10. The CDR3 runs 16 residues.

This chain joins TRBV7-8 and TRBJ1-5, with no clear D. V lost 8 bases to trimming and J lost 0 bases, with 8 bases between them. This CDR3 spans 13 amino acids. Per germline, CDR1 SGHVS and CDR2 FQNEAQ. CDR3 amino acids: CASQPYSNQPQHF. In nucleotides, the CDR3 is TGTGCCAGCCAGCCTTATAGCAATCAGCCCCAGCATTTT.

The chain has TRBV29-1 and TRBJ2-7, with D maybe TRBD1 (7 bases). Per the germline V gene, CDR1 is SQVTM and CDR2 is ANQGSEA. V lost 7 bases and J 7 bases, leaving 20 bases between the germline ends. This CDR3 is 13 amino acids long. The CDR3 sequence is CSGRRGTAGEQYF. CDR3 nucleotides: TGCAGCGGCAGGAGGGGGACAGCCGGTGAGCAGTACTTC.

This chain uses TRBV27 with TRBJ2-1, with 7 bases aligning to TRBD2. The V gene's germline CDR1 is MNHEY and CDR2 SMNVEV (reference sequence). Trimming took 1 base from V and 8 from J; bases not matched to a gene: 11. The CDR3 spans 16 residues. The CDR3 nucleotides read TGTGCCAGCAGTTTATTTCCGGGAGGAGGTGAGGATGAGCAGTTCTTC. Encoded protein: CASSLFPGGGEDEQFF.

This chain uses TRBV5-4 with TRBJ1-1; no reliable D call. Germline-derived CDR1 and CDR2 are SGHNT and YYREEE (reference sequence). The length of the CDR3 is 13 residues. With 0 bases removed from V and 1 base from J, the gap between germline ends came to 4 bases. The CDR3 reads CASSLEENTEAFF. The DNA for the CDR3 is TGTGCCAGCAGCTTGGAGGAGAACACTGAAGCTTTCTTT. Full variable domain (missing parts from reference TRBV5-4 and TRBJ1-1): ETGVTQSPTHLIKTRGQQVTLRCSSQSGHNTVSWYQQALGQGPQFIFQYYREEENGRGNFPPRFSGLQFPNYSSELNVNALELDDSALYLCASSLEENTEAFFGQGTRLTVV.

The rearrangement links TRBV19 to TRBJ1-5; 10 bases line up with TRBD1. Trimming cost V 6 bases and J 4 bases; bases outside gene matches: 12. The CDR3 is made up of 17 amino acids. CDR1 is LNHDA, CDR2 SQIVND, per germline (reference sequence). The CDR3, as DNA: TGTGCCAGTAGGCCCACCCGGGACAGGGGTAGAAATCAGCCCCAGCATTTT. It encodes CASRPTRDRGRNQPQHF.

The chain has TRBV7-6 and TRBJ2-5; D is perhaps TRBD2 (5 bases). Trimming cost V 5 bases and J 11 bases, with 15 bases left between them. There are 12 residues in the CDR3. The germline V gene has CDR1 SGHVS and CDR2 FNYEAQ. Written as DNA, the CDR3 is TGTGCCAGCAGCCCCTGGGCCGGACTTCAGTACTTC. Its protein product is CASSPWAGLQYF.

This chain connects TRBV28 to TRBJ2-3, with 8 bases identical to TRBD2. Germline CDR1 MDHEN, CDR2 SYDVKM. The CDR3 has 15 amino acids. Trimming at V came to 7 bases and at J to 2 bases, leaving 8 bases not matched to a gene. The CDR3 DNA reads TGTGCCAGCACCACGGGAGCGGGAGACACAGATACGCAGTATTTT. Protein sequence: CASTTGAGDTDTQYF.

The chain recombines TRBV28 with TRBJ2-5; 7 nucleotides agree with TRBD2. V shed 3 bases, J shed 5 bases, and the junction held 9 bases outside the gene matches. The CDR3 is 15 residues long. Germline assignment: CDR1 MDHEN and CDR2 SYDVKM. CDR3 sequence (DNA): TGTGCCAGCAGTTTTGGGAGTTCCGGGAGGGAGACCCAGTACTTC. Protein: CASSFGSSGRETQYF.

The chain couples TRBV6-1 to TRBJ2-7, with a weak D call TRBD2 (5 bases). Deletions cut 4 bases from V and 2 bases from J, with 12 bases between. Germline-derived CDR1 and CDR2 are MNHNS and SASEGT. The CDR3 totals 14 residues. CDR3 in amino acids: CASSGEGPTYEQYF. CDR3 bases: TGTGCCAGCAGTGGCGAGGGCCCTACCTACGAGCAGTACTTC.

V usage is TRBV15 and J usage is TRBJ1-1, with a weak D call TRBD1 (6 bases). The V gene lost 3 bases and the J gene lost 7 bases, with 12 bases spanning the gap. Germline V gene lookup returns CDR1 LNHNV and CDR2 YYDKDF (reference sequence). The CDR3 runs 13 residues. This CDR3 is CATSSRGGIEAFF. CDR3 DNA sequence: TGTGCCACCAGCAGTAGAGGGGGGATTGAAGCTTTCTTT.

This clone was seen once. The chain combines TRBV4-1 with TRBJ2-3; 12 nucleotides match TRBD2. Germline CDR1 and CDR2: MGHRA and YSYEKL. The length of the CDR3 is 16 residues. The ends lost 2 bases at V and 5 bases at J; junction bases unmatched: 5. Here the CDR3 DNA reads TGCGCCAGCAGCCAACCCCGACTAGCGGGAGAAGATACGCAGTATTTT. This encodes CASSQPRLAGEDTQYF.

The V gene is TRBV28, the J gene TRBJ2-4; 14 bases align to TRBD2. Germline CDR1 MDHEN, CDR2 SYDVKM. This CDR3 region has 17 residues. The junction had 2 bases not matched to a gene; V was cut back by 2 bases and J by 2 bases. DNA for the CDR3: TGTGCCAGCAGTTTACGGACTAGCGGGAGGTCCAAAAACATTCAGTACTTC. Translated, it gives CASSLRTSGRSKNIQYF.

The chain has TRBV2 and TRBJ1-2, with 10 bases aligning to TRBD1. This CDR3 is built from 15 residues. The V segment lost 6 bases and the J segment 7 bases; nucleotides outside the gene matches: 11. The V gene's germline CDR1 is SNHLY and CDR2 FYNNEI. The CDR3 protein is CASRGGTGEVGGYTF. The CDR3 DNA sequence: TGTGCCAGCAGGGGAGGGACAGGGGAAGTCGGTGGCTACACCTTC.

The V call is TRBV5-1, the J call TRBJ2-5; D remains ambiguous. Germline V CDR1 and CDR2: SGHRS, YFSETQ. The CDR3 extends over 13 amino acids. V was pared by 2 bases and J by 1 base, with 6 bases between. The CDR3 nucleotides are TGCGCCAGCAGCTTTCGGGTCCAAGAGACCCAGTACTTC. Translation: CASSFRVQETQYF.

The chain links TRBV10-3 to TRBJ2-1, with 9 nucleotides matching TRBD2. V gave up 0 bases and J gave up 0 bases; unmatched junction bases: 12. The CDR3 runs to 20 residues. Germline V gives CDR1 ENHRY, CDR2 SYGVKD. The CDR3: CAISESIIAGAIGSYNEQFF. Written as DNA, the CDR3 is TGTGCCATCAGTGAGTCGATAATAGCGGGAGCAATCGGCTCCTACAATGAGCAGTTCTTC.

The rearrangement uses TRBV2 and TRBJ2-7, with D perhaps given as TRBD1 or TRBD2 (5 bases each). Germline-derived CDR1 and CDR2 are SNHLY and FYNNEI. The CDR3 runs 12 residues. V gave up 6 bases and J gave up 5 bases, with 11 bases separating them. CDR3 loop: CASREDTHEQYF. The CDR3 DNA is TGTGCCAGCAGGGAGGACACGCACGAGCAGTACTTC.

The genes are TRBV7-2 and TRBJ1-2; possibly TRBD1 for D (5 bases). The germline V gene encodes CDR1 SGHTA and CDR2 FQGNSA. The CDR3 spans 14 residues. Deletions cut 1 base from V and 3 bases from J, with 9 bases between. DNA for the CDR3: TGTGCCAGCAGCTTAGGACAGCCCCACTATGGCTACACCTTC. Residues: CASSLGQPHYGYTF.

This chain joins TRBV5-1 and TRBJ1-2; 10 bases agree with TRBD1. Losses at the gene ends were 0 bases for V and 3 bases for J; bases not matched to a gene: 5. This CDR3 is 16 amino acids long. Germline values: CDR1 SGHRS, CDR2 YFSETQ. The CDR3 sequence is CASSLGQGARDYGYTF. CDR3 in DNA: TGCGCCAGCAGCTTGGGACAGGGGGCGCGTGACTATGGCTACACCTTC.

The V and J genes are TRBV19 and TRBJ2-3, with a possible D match to TRBD2 (5 bases). Germline-derived CDR1 and CDR2 are LNHDA and SQIVND (reference sequence). The V end was cut by 6 bases, the J end by 1 base, with 8 bases between. The CDR3 contains 13 residues. Here the CDR3 DNA reads TGTGCCAGTAGGATCGGGGGCACAGATACGCAGTATTTT. This translates into CASRIGGTDTQYF.

This clone showed up just once. The chain combines TRBV10-2 with TRBJ2-5; 8 bases line up with TRBD2. V was pared by 3 bases and J by 11 bases, with 17 bases of the junction left unmatched. Germline-derived CDR1 and CDR2 are WSHSY and SAAADI. This CDR3 spans 16 amino acids. CDR3: CASSEAIREGPGEQYF. CDR3 nucleotides: TGCGCCAGCAGTGAAGCCATACGGGAGGGCCCGGGAGAGCAGTACTTC.

The chain couples TRBV19 to TRBJ2-2, with 9 positions matching TRBD2. J gave up 6 bases and V 5 bases, and 16 bases lay outside the gene matches. The CDR3 has 18 residues. Germline CDR1 LNHDA, CDR2 SQIVND (reference sequence). CDR3 in DNA: TGTGCCAGTAGTCCCCCTCATAGCGGGAGAGGCCCCGCCGGGGAGCTGTTTTTT. This gives the protein CASSPPHSGRGPAGELFF.

The chain uses TRBV28 and TRBJ2-5; 13 bases align to TRBD2. CDR1 is MDHEN and CDR2 is SYDVKM in the germline V gene. The CDR3 totals 17 residues. The trim removed 2 bases at V and 5 bases at J, leaving 8 bases unmatched. The CDR3 region is CASSLGTSGAGPETQYF. The CDR3 region has the DNA TGTGCCAGCAGTTTAGGGACTAGCGGGGCGGGGCCGGAGACCCAGTACTTC.

The chain uses TRBV19 and TRBJ2-7; either TRBD1 or TRBD2 may supply D (7 bases each). This CDR3 is 16 amino acids long. V dropped 3 bases and J dropped 0 bases, with 15 bases sitting between them. Germline lookup yields CDR1 LNHDA and CDR2 SQIVND (reference sequence). DNA for the CDR3: TGTGCCAGTAGTATGCAGGCAGGGGGGGCCTCCTACGAGCAGTACTTC. It codes for CASSMQAGGASYEQYF.

The chain combines TRBV27 with TRBJ2-7; possibly TRBD2 for D (5 bases). Per the germline V gene, CDR1 is MNHEY and CDR2 is SMNVEV (reference sequence). Deletions cut 6 bases from V and 5 bases from J, with 20 bases between. CDR3 length equals 15 residues. This CDR3 reads CASRSPTSGRDEQYF. The CDR3, as DNA: TGTGCCAGCAGATCACCCACGTCTGGGCGGGACGAGCAGTACTTC.

This sequence joins TRBV10-3 and TRBJ2-7; D is undetermined. The germline V gene encodes CDR1 ENHRY and CDR2 SYGVKD. V dropped 2 bases and J dropped 3 bases, with 2 bases sitting between them. The CDR3 is 11 amino acids. DNA for the CDR3: TGTGCCATCAGTGAGATCTACGAGCAGTACTTC. This translates into CAISEIYEQYF.

The V call is TRBV14, the J call TRBJ1-2, with 7 positions matching TRBD1. This CDR3 has 14 amino acids. The V segment lost 0 bases and the J segment 7 bases; nucleotides outside the gene matches: 5. The germline V gene encodes CDR1 SGHDN and CDR2 FVKESK. The CDR3 sequence is CASSQDRQGGGYTF. CDR3 in DNA: TGTGCCAGCAGCCAAGATCGACAGGGAGGTGGCTACACCTTC.

The rearrangement links TRBV4-1 to TRBJ2-4; 8 bases align to TRBD2. The length of the CDR3 is 19 residues. CDR1 MGHRA and CDR2 YSYEKL come from the germline V gene. Losses at the gene ends were 1 base for V and 0 bases for J; bases not matched to a gene: 11. As DNA, the CDR3 is TGCGCCAGCAGCCAAGGGGCAGCAAGCGGGAGAGGAGCCAAAAACATTCAGTACTTC. Translating it yields CASSQGAASGRGAKNIQYF.